One and the same sample provided the 2 T cell receptor beta chains below, sequenced in a study of T cell responses to AZD1222 COVID-19 vaccine (TCRdb year 2021). According to the study, the label for this sample's time point signals: about 28 days (+/-7) after the second vaccine dose. The library was obtained by the immunoSEQ multiplex PCR assay. TCRdb mirrors the immuneACCESS table, restricted to in-frame sequences. Some clones are absent from its copies; in checked studies, under half trace to an unresolved V gene, and the reason for the others is unknown. The sample table holds 180,000 or so clones, of which 90% to 95% were seen once. The ten largest clones capture approximately 1.6% of the sample. The sequencing here drew on peripheral blood, taken 28 days after the second AZD1222 dose. Source of these receptors: an adult who received the AZD1222 COVID-19 vaccine.

This chain connects TRBV6-5 to TRBJ1-5, with 7 bases fitting TRBD1. The CDR3 runs to 14 residues. Germline V gene lookup returns CDR1 MNHEY and CDR2 SVGAGI. Trimming cost V 0 bases and J 7 bases; bases outside gene matches: 3. The CDR3 DNA sequence: TGTGCCAGCAGTTACTCCCCAGGGGGGCAGCCCCAGCATTTT. This gives the protein CASSYSPGGQPQHF.

The chain combines TRBV3-1 (or the pseudogene TRBV3-2) with TRBJ2-4; 10 nucleotides agree with TRBD2. The CDR3 covers 18 residues. The V gene's germline CDR1 is LGHDT and CDR2 YNNKEL (reference sequence). The ends lost 4 bases at V and 3 bases at J; junction bases unmatched: 12. CDR3 sequence: CASSPWASGSPGKNIQYF. CDR3 nucleotide sequence: TGTGCCAGCAGCCCCTGGGCTAGCGGGAGTCCCGGCAAAAACATTCAGTACTTC.